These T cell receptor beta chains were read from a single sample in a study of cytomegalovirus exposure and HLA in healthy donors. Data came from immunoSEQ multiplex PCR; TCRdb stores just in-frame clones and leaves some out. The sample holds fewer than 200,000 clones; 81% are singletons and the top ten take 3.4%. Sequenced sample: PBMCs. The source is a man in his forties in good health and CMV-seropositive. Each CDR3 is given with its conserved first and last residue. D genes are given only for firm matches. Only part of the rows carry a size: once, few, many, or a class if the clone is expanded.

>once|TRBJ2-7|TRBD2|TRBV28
TGTGCCAGCAGTTTCGGCGGGAGGAGCGAGCAGTACTTC
CASSFGGRSEQYF
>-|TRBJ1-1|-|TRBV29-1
TGCAGCGTTGATTTGGGGGCAGGGTGGGGAACTTTCTTT
CSVDLGAGWGTFF
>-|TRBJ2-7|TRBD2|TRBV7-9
TGTGCCAGCAGCTCCACTAGCGGGACATTCTACGAGCAGTACTTC
CASSSTSGTFYEQYF
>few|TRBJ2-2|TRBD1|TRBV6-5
TGTGCCACCAGACAGGGGGAAATCACCGGGGAGCTGTTTTTT
CATRQGEITGELFF
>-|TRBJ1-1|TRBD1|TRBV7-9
TGTGCCAGCAGCCCATCTACAGGGGGAAATGAAGCTTTCTTT
CASSPSTGGNEAFF
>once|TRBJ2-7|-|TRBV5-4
TGTGCCAGCAGTTCATCCCGCGGCTGGCACTACGAGCAGTACTTC
CASSSSRGWHYEQYF
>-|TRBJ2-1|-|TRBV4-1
TGCGCCAGCAGCCAAGAGAGATTTCCCCTCAATGAGCAGTTCTTC
CASSQERFPLNEQFF
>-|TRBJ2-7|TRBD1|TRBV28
TGTGCCAGCAAGCACCCCGGGACAGGGGCTTCCCGAGTGCAGTACTTC
CASKHPGTGASRVQYF
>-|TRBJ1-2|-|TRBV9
TGTGCCAGCAGCGTAGAACCGGGGAGAGCCTATGGCTACACCTTC
CASSVEPGRAYGYTF
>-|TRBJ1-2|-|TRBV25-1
TGTGCCAGCATCCCCCCTGGAGGCGGCTACACCTTC
CASIPPGGGYTF
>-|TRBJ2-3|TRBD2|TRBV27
TGTGCCGCGGGGGGGACAGATACGCAGTATTTT
CAAGGTDTQYF
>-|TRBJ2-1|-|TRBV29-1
TGCAGCGTTGTGAGGAAAGGAGGGACTTTTAGCTCCTACAATGAGCAGTTCTTC
CSVVRKGGTFSSYNEQFF
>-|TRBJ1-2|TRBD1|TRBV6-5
TGTGCCAGCAAACCGGGACAGGGAAAAGGAGACACCTTC
CASKPGQGKGDTF
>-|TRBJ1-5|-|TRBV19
TGTGCCACCGATCAGAACAGCTTGTATAGCAATCAGCCCCAGCATTTT
CATDQNSLYSNQPQHF
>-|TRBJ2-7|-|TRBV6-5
TGTGCCAGCAGCCCTTTTTCGGACAGTTCCTACGAGCAGTACTTC
CASSPFSDSSYEQYF
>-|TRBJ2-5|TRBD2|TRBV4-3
TGCGCCAGCAGCCAACGACTAGCCTCCTGGGAGACCCAGTACTTC
CASSQRLASWETQYF
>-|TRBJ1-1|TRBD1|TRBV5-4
TGTGCCAGCAGCAACAGGGGGCGCCTCACTGTTGGCACTGAAGCTTTCTTT
CASSNRGRLTVGTEAFF
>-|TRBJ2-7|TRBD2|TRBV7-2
TGTGCCAGCAGCTTACAAAGCGGGAGCTCCTACGAGCAGTACTTC
CASSLQSGSSYEQYF
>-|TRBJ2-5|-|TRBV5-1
TGCGCCAGCAGCGCTACCCAAGAGACCCAGTACTTC
CASSATQETQYF
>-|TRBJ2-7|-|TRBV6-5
TGTGCCAGCAGTTACTCAGGGCCCCCGGGGTACTACGAGCAGTACTTC
CASSYSGPPGYYEQYF
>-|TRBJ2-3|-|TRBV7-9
TGTGCCAGCAGCTTAGCCCCCGGGACTTTCACGCAGTATTTT
CASSLAPGTFTQYF
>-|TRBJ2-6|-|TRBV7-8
TGTGCCAGCAGCCCTACAGGGTCTGGGGCCAACGTCCTGACTTTC
CASSPTGSGANVLTF
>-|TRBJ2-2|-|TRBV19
TGTGCCAGTAGGGACAGCTTTAACACCGGGGAGCTGTTTTTT
CASRDSFNTGELFF
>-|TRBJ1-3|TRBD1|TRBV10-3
TGTGCCATCAGTGAGGGGACAGGGGTCCTTGGTGGAAACACCATATATTTT
CAISEGTGVLGGNTIYF
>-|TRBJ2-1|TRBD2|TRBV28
TGTGCCAGCAGTCCAAGACTAGCGGGGGGGGACAATGAGCAGTTCTTC
CASSPRLAGGDNEQFF
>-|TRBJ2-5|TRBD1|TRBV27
TGTGCCAGCAGTCCCGGAGGACAGGGGGTGAGGGAGACCCAGTACTTC
CASSPGGQGVRETQYF
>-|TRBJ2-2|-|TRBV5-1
TGCGCCAGCAGCATAACACCGGACAGTTACACCGGGGAGCTGTTTTTT
CASSITPDSYTGELFF
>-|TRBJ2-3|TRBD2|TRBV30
TGTGCCTGCACTAGCGCGGGGGGCACAGATACGCAGTATTTT
CACTSAGGTDTQYF
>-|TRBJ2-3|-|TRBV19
TGTGCCAGTAGGGGGGGGGCTGAAGATACGCAGTATTTT
CASRGGAEDTQYF
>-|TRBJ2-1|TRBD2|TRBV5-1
TGCGCCAGCAGCTTGGCTTTGGGACTAGGTAGGAATGAGCAGTTCTTC
CASSLALGLGRNEQFF
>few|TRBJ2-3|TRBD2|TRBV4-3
TGCGCCAGCAGCTTAGCGGGAGGGTCCACAGATACGCAGTATTTT
CASSLAGGSTDTQYF
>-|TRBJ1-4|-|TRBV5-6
TGTGCCAGCAGCTTGGTTCTAGACCCCCTCGGAGATGGTGAAAAACTGTTTTTT
CASSLVLDPLGDGEKLFF
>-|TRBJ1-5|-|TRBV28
TGTGCCAGCAGTCCCCCCCTGCCAGATAGCAATCAGCCCCAGCATTTT
CASSPPLPDSNQPQHF
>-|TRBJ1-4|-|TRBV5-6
TGTGCCAGCAGCTTGGGAGGGTTTCGCTTTGAAAAACTGTTTTTT
CASSLGGFRFEKLFF
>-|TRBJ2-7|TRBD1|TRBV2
TGTGCCAGCAGTGGTCAGGGGGCGTACGGGCAGTACTTC
CASSGQGAYGQYF
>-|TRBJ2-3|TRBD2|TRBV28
TGTGCCAGCAGTTTCTTAGACCCGACCCCGTTCAGGTTAGCGGGGGATACGCAGTATTTT
CASSFLDPTPFRLAGDTQYF
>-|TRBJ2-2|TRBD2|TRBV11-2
TGTGCCAGCAAGAAAAGCGGGAGGGCCCCCGGGGAGCTGTTTTTT
CASKKSGRAPGELFF
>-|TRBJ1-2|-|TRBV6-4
TGTGCCAGCAGTGACTCGACAGGCTATGGCTACACCTTC
CASSDSTGYGYTF
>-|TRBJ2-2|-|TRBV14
TGTGCCAGCAGCCAACCTGTAAAGGACTACCCTGGTCGGTCCGGGGAGCTGTTTTTT
CASSQPVKDYPGRSGELFF
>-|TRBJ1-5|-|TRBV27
TGTGCCAGCAGTCCCGGAGCTTGGCGGGGCAATCAGCCCCAGCATTTT
CASSPGAWRGNQPQHF
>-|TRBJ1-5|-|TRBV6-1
TGTGCCAGCAGTGAAGTTCGGGACGGACAGAACAATCAGCCCCAGCATTTT
CASSEVRDGQNNQPQHF